These T cell receptor beta chains were read from a single sample in a study of T cell responses to AZD1222 COVID-19 vaccine. Sequencing used immunoSEQ multiplex PCR; TCRdb keeps in-frame clones, though not all of them. Among about 79,000 clones, about 84% were seen once, and the ten largest hold 22%. This sample comprised peripheral blood, obtained on day 0 of AZD1222 vaccination. The source of these receptors is an adult in good health. Each CDR3 is given with its conserved first and last residue. The D gene is left open where the match is weak. Not all rows give a size; the values are once, few, many and, for expanded clones, a class.

V gene: TRBV28; clone size: -; J gene: TRBJ1-5; D gene: -; CDR3 DNA: TGTGCCAGCAGTTTATTTTTGGTCGGGGGTGGGGGTTCTGGCAATCAGCCCCAGCATTTT; CDR3 protein: CASSLFLVGGGGSGNQPQHF
V gene: TRBV19; clone size: once; J gene: TRBJ1-1; D gene: -; CDR3 DNA: TGTGCCAGTAGTATTCAGGGAGGGAACACTGAAGCTTTCTTT; CDR3 protein: CASSIQGGNTEAFF
V gene: TRBV2; clone size: -; J gene: TRBJ2-6; D gene: TRBD1; CDR3 DNA: TGTGCCAGCAGTGAAATCGGGACAGACCTGACTTTC; CDR3 protein: CASSEIGTDLTF
V gene: TRBV12-5; clone size: -; J gene: TRBJ2-1; D gene: -; CDR3 DNA: TGTGCTAGTGGGGGGCGGGAACGCTCCTACAATGAGCAGTTCTTC; CDR3 protein: CASGGRERSYNEQFF
V gene: TRBV6-5; clone size: -; J gene: TRBJ1-1; D gene: TRBD1; CDR3 DNA: TGTGCCAGCAGGCGGACAGGGAACACTGAAGCTTTCTTT; CDR3 protein: CASRRTGNTEAFF
V gene: TRBV9; clone size: -; J gene: TRBJ2-1; D gene: -; CDR3 DNA: TGTGCCAGCTCAAAGAATGAGGGGCACCGCAGGTTCTTC; CDR3 protein: CASSKNEGHRRFF
V gene: TRBV12-3/TRBV12-4; clone size: -; J gene: TRBJ2-1; D gene: -; CDR3 DNA: TGTGCCAGCACCCAGGTAATCTACAATGAGCAGTTCTTC; CDR3 protein: CASTQVIYNEQFF
V gene: TRBV30; clone size: -; J gene: TRBJ1-5; D gene: -; CDR3 DNA: TGTGCCTGGACCGCTCTGGCGGGTCAGCCCCAGCATTTT; CDR3 protein: CAWTALAGQPQHF
V gene: TRBV10-3; clone size: -; J gene: TRBJ1-1; D gene: -; CDR3 DNA: TGTGCCATCAGTGCCCGGACAGCAACGAACACTGAAGCTTTCTTT; CDR3 protein: CAISARTATNTEAFF
V gene: TRBV9; clone size: -; J gene: TRBJ2-5; D gene: TRBD1; CDR3 DNA: TGTGCCAGCAGCGTAGATGGGACAGGGCAAGAGACCCAGTACTTC; CDR3 protein: CASSVDGTGQETQYF
V gene: TRBV12-3/TRBV12-4; clone size: -; J gene: TRBJ2-3; D gene: -; CDR3 DNA: TGTGCCAGCAGTTTGGAGGCCCCAGGTACGCAGTATTTT; CDR3 protein: CASSLEAPGTQYF
V gene: TRBV19; clone size: -; J gene: TRBJ2-7; D gene: TRBD2; CDR3 DNA: TGTGCCAGTAGTATAGTCGGGACTAGGCTTCCCGAGCAGTACTTC; CDR3 protein: CASSIVGTRLPEQYF
V gene: TRBV11-2; clone size: -; J gene: TRBJ2-2; D gene: -; CDR3 DNA: TGTGCCAGCAGTCACCTTCCGGGACTTGAGGCCGGGGAGCTGTTTTTT; CDR3 protein: CASSHLPGLEAGELFF
V gene: TRBV5-8; clone size: -; J gene: TRBJ2-1; D gene: -; CDR3 DNA: TGTGCCAGCAGCCGGATGCGTGGCGGGGGCGGTCTCTCCTACAATGAGCAGTTCTTC; CDR3 protein: CASSRMRGGGGLSYNEQFF
V gene: TRBV11-2; clone size: -; J gene: TRBJ2-1; D gene: TRBD2; CDR3 DNA: TGTGCCAGCAGCGCCCGGGGGGGCAGGGGCAATGAGCAGTTCTTC; CDR3 protein: CASSARGGRGNEQFF
V gene: TRBV7-2; clone size: few; J gene: TRBJ2-2; D gene: -; CDR3 DNA: TGTGCCAGCAGCTTAGGTCCGTTTGGGGAGCTGTTTTTT; CDR3 protein: CASSLGPFGELFF
V gene: TRBV30; clone size: -; J gene: TRBJ2-5; D gene: -; CDR3 DNA: TGTGCCTGGGGGACGGAAGAGACCCAGTACTTC; CDR3 protein: CAWGTEETQYF
V gene: TRBV5-5; clone size: -; J gene: TRBJ2-5; D gene: -; CDR3 DNA: TGTGCCAGCAGCTTTCCAGGGGAAGAGACCCAGTACTTC; CDR3 protein: CASSFPGEETQYF
V gene: TRBV10-1; clone size: -; J gene: TRBJ2-2; D gene: TRBD1; CDR3 DNA: TGCGCCAGCAGTGAGTCACCCCGGACAGGGGTGATCGGGGAGCTGTTTTTT; CDR3 protein: CASSESPRTGVIGELFF
V gene: TRBV10-3; clone size: -; J gene: TRBJ1-3; D gene: -; CDR3 DNA: TGTGCCATCGCAGGGTCAGGAAACACCATATATTTT; CDR3 protein: CAIAGSGNTIYF
V gene: TRBV7-8; clone size: -; J gene: TRBJ1-1; D gene: -; CDR3 DNA: TGTGCCAGCAGCTCCGTCGACACTGAAGCTTTCTTT; CDR3 protein: CASSSVDTEAFF
V gene: TRBV12-3/TRBV12-4; clone size: -; J gene: TRBJ2-1; D gene: -; CDR3 DNA: TGTGCCAGCAGTTTTAGTTCCTACAATGAGCAGTTCTTC; CDR3 protein: CASSFSSYNEQFF
V gene: TRBV4-2; clone size: -; J gene: TRBJ1-2; D gene: -; CDR3 DNA: TGTGCCAGCAGCCAAGTTGAGAAAGGGAAGGACTATGGCTACACCTTC; CDR3 protein: CASSQVEKGKDYGYTF
V gene: TRBV19; clone size: -; J gene: TRBJ1-4; D gene: -; CDR3 DNA: TGTGCCAGTAGTATCCCGCGAGGCAGAGATAATGAAAAACTGTTTTTT; CDR3 protein: CASSIPRGRDNEKLFF
V gene: TRBV2; clone size: -; J gene: TRBJ2-7; D gene: -; CDR3 DNA: TGTGCCAGCAGGGAGTGGGACGGAAGCTCCTACGAGCAGTACTTC; CDR3 protein: CASREWDGSSYEQYF
V gene: TRBV12-3/TRBV12-4; clone size: -; J gene: TRBJ1-1; D gene: -; CDR3 DNA: TGTGCCAGCAGTTTAGCGGGGGGAACTGAAGCTTTCTTT; CDR3 protein: CASSLAGGTEAFF
V gene: TRBV6-5; clone size: -; J gene: TRBJ1-4; D gene: TRBD1; CDR3 DNA: TGTGCCAGCATCCGGGGGGACAGGGGAGAAAAACTGTTTTTT; CDR3 protein: CASIRGDRGEKLFF
V gene: TRBV5-4; clone size: once; J gene: TRBJ1-2; D gene: -; CDR3 DNA: TGTGCCAGCAGCTTGCAGGGGCAAGGCTATGGCTACACCTTC; CDR3 protein: CASSLQGQGYGYTF
V gene: TRBV30; clone size: -; J gene: TRBJ1-2; D gene: -; CDR3 DNA: TGTGCCTGGAGCCCGGGCCCGTCGGGCTACACCTTC; CDR3 protein: CAWSPGPSGYTF
V gene: TRBV3-1/TRBV3-2; clone size: -; J gene: TRBJ2-5; D gene: -; CDR3 DNA: TGTGCCAGCAGCCCCCTGAGGCTGATGAGTCAAGAGACCCAGTACTTC; CDR3 protein: CASSPLRLMSQETQYF
V gene: TRBV5-4; clone size: once; J gene: TRBJ1-1; D gene: TRBD1; CDR3 DNA: TGTGCCAGCAGCTCGACAGGGATGAACACTGAAGCTTTCTTT; CDR3 protein: CASSSTGMNTEAFF
V gene: TRBV15; clone size: -; J gene: TRBJ2-7; D gene: -; CDR3 DNA: TGTGCCACCAGCAGAGTCAGGGAGAGTCCCGAGCAGTACTTC; CDR3 protein: CATSRVRESPEQYF
V gene: TRBV2; clone size: few; J gene: TRBJ2-7; D gene: -; CDR3 DNA: TGTGCCAGCAGTGACACAGGGAGCTCCTACGAGCAGTACTTC; CDR3 protein: CASSDTGSSYEQYF
V gene: TRBV19; clone size: -; J gene: TRBJ1-6; D gene: -; CDR3 DNA: TGTGCCAGTAGTATGGTGGGGGTGCTTAACTTTAATTCACCCCTCCACTTT; CDR3 protein: CASSMVGVLNFNSPLHF
V gene: TRBV28; clone size: -; J gene: TRBJ1-2; D gene: -; CDR3 DNA: TGTGCCAGCAGTTTATCAGGGAACTATGGCTACACCTTC; CDR3 protein: CASSLSGNYGYTF
V gene: TRBV2; clone size: -; J gene: TRBJ1-5; D gene: TRBD1; CDR3 DNA: TGTGCCAGCAGCGTCGACAGGGTAAATCAGCCCCAGCATTTT; CDR3 protein: CASSVDRVNQPQHF
V gene: TRBV5-6; clone size: few; J gene: TRBJ2-7; D gene: -; CDR3 DNA: TGTGCCAGCAGCTTGTTGTCGGGGTCCCGCTCCTACGAGCAGTACTTC; CDR3 protein: CASSLLSGSRSYEQYF
V gene: TRBV7-8; clone size: -; J gene: TRBJ1-1; D gene: TRBD1; CDR3 DNA: TGTGCCAGCAGCTTTCGAGGGGGCGGAGACCCCCAAGCTTTCTTT; CDR3 protein: CASSFRGGGDPQAFF
V gene: TRBV5-1; clone size: once; J gene: TRBJ1-4; D gene: -; CDR3 DNA: TGCGCCAGCAGCTTGAATACGGATGAAAAACTGTTTTTT; CDR3 protein: CASSLNTDEKLFF
V gene: TRBV6-1; clone size: -; J gene: TRBJ1-5; D gene: -; CDR3 DNA: TGTGCCAGCAGTGCGGATTATAGGAGGGATAGCAATCAGCCCCAGCATTTT; CDR3 protein: CASSADYRRDSNQPQHF
V gene: TRBV3-1/TRBV3-2; clone size: -; J gene: TRBJ2-1; D gene: TRBD1; CDR3 DNA: TGTGCCAGCAGCCCCTCGGGACAGGGGAGGAATGAGCAGTTCTTC; CDR3 protein: CASSPSGQGRNEQFF